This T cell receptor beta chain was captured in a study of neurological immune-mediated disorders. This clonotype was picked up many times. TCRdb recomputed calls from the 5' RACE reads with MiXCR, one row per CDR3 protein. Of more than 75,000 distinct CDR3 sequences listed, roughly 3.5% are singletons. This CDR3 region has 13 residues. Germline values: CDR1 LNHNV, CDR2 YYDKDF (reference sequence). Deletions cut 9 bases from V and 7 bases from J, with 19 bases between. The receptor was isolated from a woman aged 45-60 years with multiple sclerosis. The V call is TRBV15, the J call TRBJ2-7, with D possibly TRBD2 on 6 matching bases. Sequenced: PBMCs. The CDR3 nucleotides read TGTGCCACGCGGAGGGGCTCAGGTGGGGAGCAGTACTTC. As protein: CATRRGSGGEQYF.